The T cell receptor beta chain described here comes from a study of early T cells in non-severe SARS-CoV-2 infection. Overall study: Sequencing input comprised bulk RNA from unsorted whole blood; chain pairing was not available.

This clonotype was found many times. Trimming took 9 bases from V and 6 from J; bases not matched to a gene: 20. CDR3 length: 17 amino acids. Germline assignment: CDR1 MDHEN and CDR2 SYDVKM. TCRdb ran MiXCR on the 5' RACE reads and lists one entry per CDR3 protein. This table holds about 110,000 distinct CDR3 sequences, 11% found once. This rearrangement joins TRBV28 to TRBJ2-1; 7 bases are shared with TRBD2. The sequence was collected from an adult who was a healthcare worker with PCR-confirmed SARS-CoV-2 infection or an uninfected control (not recorded which). The sample comprised whole blood. The CDR3 region is CASQYQKNGRTFNEQFF. The DNA for the CDR3 is TGTGCCAGTCAGTATCAAAAGAACGGGAGGACCTTCAATGAGCAGTTCTTC.